The next 20 T cell receptor beta chains were all read from a single sample in a study of cytomegalovirus exposure and HLA in healthy donors. The PCR made use of 60 Vbeta and 13 Jbeta primers. The assay was immunoSEQ multiplex PCR, and TCRdb's table has in-frame clones only and misses some. The repertoire includes around 140,000 clones, about two thirds of them detected once, and under 5.5% sits in the top ten. Specimen: PBMCs. The origin of the receptors is a man aged 50 to 59 in good health and CMV-seropositive.

Concerning this clone itself: The sample holds other DNA sequences that translate to the same CDR3. The chain couples TRBV7-9 to TRBJ2-1; the D gene is possibly TRBD2 (6 bases). This CDR3 is built from 13 residues. The germline V and J ends were trimmed by 4 bases and 4 bases, with 8 bases remaining between them. Per the germline V gene, CDR1 is SEHNR and CDR2 is FQNEAQ (reference sequence). The CDR3 region is CASSSGLYNEQFF. CDR3 bases: TGTGCCAGCAGCTCGGGACTGTACAATGAGCAGTTCTTC.

The chain employs TRBV19 and TRBJ2-3; D might be TRBD2 (6 bases). CDR3 length equals 15 residues. V lost 3 bases, J lost 1 base, and 11 bases lay in between. CDR1 and CDR2 from the germline V gene are LNHDA and SQIVND (reference sequence). The CDR3 loop is CASSMEGRGTDTQYF. In nucleotides, the CDR3 is TGTGCCAGTAGTATGGAGGGTAGGGGCACAGATACGCAGTATTTT.

This clone was seen a few times. The chain recombines TRBV19 with TRBJ2-1, with TRBD1 identical over 8 bases. The germline V gene encodes CDR1 LNHDA and CDR2 SQIVND (reference sequence). Trimming at V came to 3 bases and at J to 2 bases, leaving 9 bases not matched to a gene. CDR3 length: 17 residues. CDR3 sequence reads: CASSMVQGGSTYNEQFF. CDR3 nucleotides: TGTGCCAGTAGTATGGTACAGGGGGGTTCTACCTACAATGAGCAGTTCTTC.

This clone was picked up one time. The J gene is TRBJ1-1, the V gene TRBV7-9, with no clear D. The V and J ends lost 4 bases and 1 base respectively, with 10 bases between them. Germline CDR1 and CDR2: SEHNR and FQNEAQ (reference sequence). The CDR3 runs 14 residues. CDR3 nucleotide sequence: TGTGCCAGCAGCTCAAGTGAGGGGAACACTGAAGCTTTCTTT. This translates into CASSSSEGNTEAFF.

The J gene is TRBJ1-2, the V gene TRBV5-1, with TRBD1 matching over 7 bases. Germline V gives CDR1 SGHRS, CDR2 YFSETQ. The CDR3 covers 14 residues. The J segment lost 8 bases and the V segment lost 4 bases, leaving 11 bases of the junction unmatched. CDR3 nucleotide sequence: TGCGCCAGCAGCCCCGGACAGGATAGCTGGGGCTACACCTTC. It specifies CASSPGQDSWGYTF. Full variable domain (remainder filled in from reference TRBV5-1 and TRBJ1-2): KAGVTQTPRYLIKTRGQQVTLSCSPISGHRSVSWYQQTPGQGLQFLFEYFSETQRNKGNFPGRFSGRQFSNSRSEMNVSTLELGDSALYLCASSPGQDSWGYTFGSGTRLTVV.

The chain has TRBV19 and TRBJ1-4; weak D call: TRBD1 (5 bases). Trimming pared 5 bases from V and 6 bases from J, leaving 16 bases between. Germline loops: CDR1 LNHDA, CDR2 SQIVND (reference sequence). The CDR3 contains 15 residues. The CDR3 protein is CASSPYQGSDEKLFF. CDR3 nucleotide sequence: TGTGCCAGTAGTCCTTATCAGGGATCGGATGAAAAACTGTTTTTT.

The chain is built from TRBV5-6 and TRBJ2-6; D might be TRBD1 (6 bases). Germline CDR1 SGHDT, CDR2 YYEEEE. CDR3 size: 18 residues. V was clipped by 5 bases and J by 0 bases, with 18 bases between them. Written as DNA, the CDR3 is TGTGCCAGCAGAAGGGTTAGACAGGAAATCTCTGGGGCCAACGTCCTGACTTTC. It yields the protein CASRRVRQEISGANVLTF.

The rearrangement uses TRBV7-8 and TRBJ2-2; 9 nucleotides align to TRBD2. Trimming took 4 bases from V and 6 from J; bases not matched to a gene: 3. The CDR3 runs 14 residues. The germline gives CDR1 SGHVS, CDR2 FQNEAQ. The CDR3 DNA is TGTGCCAGCAGCTCATTAGCGGGGGCCGGGGAGCTGTTTTTT. This sequence encodes CASSSLAGAGELFF.

This clone was seen a handful of times. The rearrangement links TRBV9 to TRBJ2-3, with 13 bases lining up with TRBD2. The CDR3 loop spans 15 amino acids. CDR1 SGDLS and CDR2 YYNGEE come from the germline V gene. Trimming took 2 bases from V and 10 from J; bases not matched to a gene: 7. The CDR3 here is CASSVTSGRAFAQYF. Here the CDR3 DNA reads TGTGCCAGCAGCGTTACTAGCGGGAGGGCCTTCGCGCAGTATTTT.

The chain combines TRBV7-3 with TRBJ2-7, with TRBD2 matching 7 bases. This CDR3 contains 13 residues. J lost 6 bases, V lost 5 bases, and 7 bases had no gene match. The germline CDR1 and CDR2 sequences are SGHTA and FQGTGA. The CDR3 region is CASSTGLVGEQYF. Written as DNA, the CDR3 is TGTGCCAGCAGCACCGGACTAGTAGGCGAGCAGTACTTC.

This clone has only a few counts. The V call is TRBV28, the J call TRBJ1-4, with D hard to call. Germline V gene lookup returns CDR1 MDHEN and CDR2 SYDVKM. Between the trimmed V and J ends, which lost 1 base and 8 bases, there was a span of 14 bases. This CDR3 has 15 amino acids. The DNA of the CDR3 is TGTGCCAGCAGTTTATCCGGGAGGGTTTGGGAAAAACTGTTTTTT. Translating gives CASSLSGRVWEKLFF.

Here the CDR3 DNA reads TGTGCCAGCAACATGGACAGGGCTAATGAAAAACTGTTTTTT. It codes for CASNMDRANEKLFF. The V gene is TRBV2, the J gene TRBJ1-4, with TRBD1 identical over 8 bases. The CDR3 is 14 amino acids. Trimming removed 7 bases from V and 3 bases from J; junction bases left unmatched: 4. Germline loops: CDR1 SNHLY, CDR2 FYNNEI.

This clone was picked up a small number of times. V and J are TRBV7-8 and TRBJ2-5; D uncertain. V dropped 4 bases and J dropped 5 bases, with 8 bases sitting between them. This CDR3 is 12 amino acids long. The germline V gene has CDR1 SGHVS and CDR2 FQNEAQ. CDR3: CASSYIGETQYF. The CDR3 nucleotides are TGTGCCAGCAGCTATATCGGGGAGACCCAGTACTTC.

The chain recombines TRBV19 with TRBJ1-2, with 10 bases aligning to TRBD1. The CDR3 has 13 amino acids. V dropped 3 bases and J dropped 5; count of bases not matched to a gene: 0. Germline V gene data show CDR1 as LNHDA and CDR2 as SQIVND (reference sequence). The CDR3 protein is CASSMGQGYGYTF. The CDR3 coding sequence is TGTGCCAGTAGTATGGGACAGGGGTATGGCTACACCTTC.

This clone has more than one count but fewer than ten. J is TRBJ1-2 and V is TRBV12-5; maybe TRBD1 (6 bases). Trimming removed 4 bases at V and 5 bases at J, with 11 bases between. The CDR3 spans 13 residues. CDR1 and CDR2 (germline): LGHNT, FRNRAP. The CDR3 DNA reads as TGTGCTAGTGGTTCAGGGACATTTTATGGCTACACCTTC. Protein: CASGSGTFYGYTF.

The V call is TRBV6-1, the J call TRBJ1-2; tentative D call: TRBD1 (6 bases). The length of the CDR3 is 13 residues. CDR1 is MNHNS, CDR2 SASEGT, per germline. The germline V and J ends were trimmed by 7 bases and 8 bases, with 17 bases remaining between them. DNA of the CDR3: TGTGCCAGCAACAGGGTGGGACATCTGGGCTACACCTTC. It specifies CASNRVGHLGYTF.

The rearrangement links TRBV5-1 to TRBJ2-2; TRBD1 matches at 8 bases. In germline, CDR1 is SGHRS, CDR2 YFSETQ. This CDR3 contains 16 residues. J lost 5 bases, V lost 2 bases, and 8 bases had no gene match. CDR3 in DNA: TGCGCCAGCAGCTTCTTTGGACAGGGATATACCGGGGAGCTGTTTTTT. Translated, it gives CASSFFGQGYTGELFF.

The chain combines TRBV6-6 with TRBJ2-6; D not certain. From germline, CDR1 is MNHNY and CDR2 SVGAGI (reference sequence). The CDR3 is 16 residues long. V lost 0 bases to trimming and J lost 4 bases, with 10 bases between them. CDR3 nucleotide sequence: TGTGCCAGCAGTTACTCCCCCGGGTCCGGGGCCAACGTCCTGACTTTC. Protein: CASSYSPGSGANVLTF.

This chain uses TRBV10-2 with TRBJ1-1; 7 bases line up with TRBD1. The V gene's germline CDR1 is WSHSY and CDR2 SAAADI. J lost 3 bases, V lost 0 bases, and 7 bases had no gene match. The CDR3 runs to 16 residues. The CDR3 coding sequence is TGCGCCAGCAGTGAGTCGGACAGGAACTCCTACACTGAAGCTTTCTTT. As protein: CASSESDRNSYTEAFF.

V usage is TRBV5-1 and J usage is TRBJ1-4, with a weak D call TRBD1 (6 bases). Trimming stripped 2 bases from V and 3 bases from J, with 14 bases between. The CDR3 is made up of 16 amino acids. From germline, CDR1 is SGHRS and CDR2 YFSETQ. CDR3 amino acids: CASSLGGTSANEKLFF. As DNA, the CDR3 is TGCGCCAGCAGCTTAGGTGGGACAAGTGCTAATGAAAAACTGTTTTTT.